In this sample, the clone carrying this TCR beta chain turned up many times. Its antigen remains unidentified. The CDR3 extends 3 residues past the end of the read, so its final part is completed from the germline J gene. CDR1 is SGHDT, CDR2 YYEEEE, per germline. V lost 7 bases, J lost 3 bases, and 13 bases stayed unmatched. This CDR3 contains 15 residues. This sample was included in a study of T cell clonality in common variable immunodeficiency. The study, taken as a whole, reports: Fewer TCRbeta clones were shared among CVID subjects than controls.

CVID and control samples used equivalent genomic DNA input. Clones were read by immunoSEQ multiplex PCR, and TCRdb kept only the in-frame ones, dropping some. The sample presents 50,000 to 65,000 clones, none singletons. This TCR derives from a person aged 18 to 75 in good health. The sample consisted of peripheral blood mononuclear cells. The chain is built from TRBV5-6 and TRBJ2-7; TRBD2 aligns across 7 bases. CDR3: CASGILGDYLYEQYF. The sequenced CDR3 bases are TGTGCCAGCGGGATCCTCGGGGACTACCTCTACGAG.